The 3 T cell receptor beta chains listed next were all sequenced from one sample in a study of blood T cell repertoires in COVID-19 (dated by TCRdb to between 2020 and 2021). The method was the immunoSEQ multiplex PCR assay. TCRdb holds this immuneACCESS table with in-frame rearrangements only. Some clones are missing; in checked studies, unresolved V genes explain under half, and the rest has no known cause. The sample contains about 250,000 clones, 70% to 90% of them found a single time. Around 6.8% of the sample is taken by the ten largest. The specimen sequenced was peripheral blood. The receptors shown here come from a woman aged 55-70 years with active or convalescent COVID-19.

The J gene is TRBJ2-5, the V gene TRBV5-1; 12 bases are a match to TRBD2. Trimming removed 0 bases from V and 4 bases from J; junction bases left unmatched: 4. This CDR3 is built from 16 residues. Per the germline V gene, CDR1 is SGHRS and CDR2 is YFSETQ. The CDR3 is CASSLGPGLAGETQYF. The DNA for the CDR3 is TGCGCCAGCAGCTTGGGCCCGGGACTAGCGGGAGAGACCCAGTACTTC.

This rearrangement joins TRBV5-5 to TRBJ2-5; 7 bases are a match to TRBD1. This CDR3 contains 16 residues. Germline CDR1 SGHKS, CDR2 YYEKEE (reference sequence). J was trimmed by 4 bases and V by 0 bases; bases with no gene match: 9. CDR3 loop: CASSLGGTAFGETQYF. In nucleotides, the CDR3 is TGTGCCAGCAGCTTGGGTGGGACAGCCTTTGGAGAGACCCAGTACTTC.

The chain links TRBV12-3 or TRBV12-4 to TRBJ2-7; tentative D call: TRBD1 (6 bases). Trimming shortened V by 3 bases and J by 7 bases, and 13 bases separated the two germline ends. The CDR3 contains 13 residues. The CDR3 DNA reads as TGTGCCAGCAGTTTTAGCAGGGGCAGGGAGCAGTACGTC. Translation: CASSFSRGREQYV.